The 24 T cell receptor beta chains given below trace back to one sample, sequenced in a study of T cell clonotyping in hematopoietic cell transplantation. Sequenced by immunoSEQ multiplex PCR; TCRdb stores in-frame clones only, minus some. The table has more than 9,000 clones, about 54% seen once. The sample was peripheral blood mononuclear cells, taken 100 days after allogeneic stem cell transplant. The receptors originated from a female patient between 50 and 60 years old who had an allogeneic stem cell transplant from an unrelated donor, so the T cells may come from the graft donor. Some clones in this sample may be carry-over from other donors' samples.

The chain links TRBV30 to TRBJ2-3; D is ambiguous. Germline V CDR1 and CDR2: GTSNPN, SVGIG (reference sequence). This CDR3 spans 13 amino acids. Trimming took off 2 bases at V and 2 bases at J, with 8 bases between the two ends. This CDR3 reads CAWSSVTTDTQYF. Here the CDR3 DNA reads TGTGCCTGGAGTAGCGTTACCACAGATACGCAGTATTTT.

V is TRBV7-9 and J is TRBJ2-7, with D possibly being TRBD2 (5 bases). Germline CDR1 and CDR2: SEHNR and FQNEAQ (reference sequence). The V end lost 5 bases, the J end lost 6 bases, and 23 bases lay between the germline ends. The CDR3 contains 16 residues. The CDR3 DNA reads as TGTGCCAGCAGCCCACCCAGCAGGAGGAATTTGCGCGAGCAGTACTTC. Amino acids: CASSPPSRRNLREQYF.

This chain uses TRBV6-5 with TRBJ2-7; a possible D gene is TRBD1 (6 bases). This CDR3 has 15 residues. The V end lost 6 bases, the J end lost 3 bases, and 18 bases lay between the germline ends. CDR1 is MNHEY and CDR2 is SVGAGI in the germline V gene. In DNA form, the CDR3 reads TGTGCCAGCAGGCCTACATGGGGGCCTCGCTACGAGCAGTACTTC. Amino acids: CASRPTWGPRYEQYF.

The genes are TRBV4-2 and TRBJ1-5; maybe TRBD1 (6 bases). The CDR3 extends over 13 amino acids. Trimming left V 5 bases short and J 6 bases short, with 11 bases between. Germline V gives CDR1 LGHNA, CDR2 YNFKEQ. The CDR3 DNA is TGTGCCAGCAGCGAACAGGGTGTTCAGCCCCAGCATTTT. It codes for CASSEQGVQPQHF.

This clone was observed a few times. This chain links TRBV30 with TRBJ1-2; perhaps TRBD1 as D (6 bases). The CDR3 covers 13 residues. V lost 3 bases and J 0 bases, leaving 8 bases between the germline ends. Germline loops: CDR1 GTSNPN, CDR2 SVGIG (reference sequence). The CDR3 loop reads CAWSRGANYGYTF. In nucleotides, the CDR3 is TGTGCCTGGAGCAGGGGAGCTAACTATGGCTACACCTTC.

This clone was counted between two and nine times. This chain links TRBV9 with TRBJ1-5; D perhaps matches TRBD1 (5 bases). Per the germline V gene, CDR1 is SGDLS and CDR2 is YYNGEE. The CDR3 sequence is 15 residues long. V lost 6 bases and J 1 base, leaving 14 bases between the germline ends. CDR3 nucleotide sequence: TGTGCCAGCACCCCAGGGTGGGAGAGCAATCAGCCCCAGCATTTT. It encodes CASTPGWESNQPQHF.

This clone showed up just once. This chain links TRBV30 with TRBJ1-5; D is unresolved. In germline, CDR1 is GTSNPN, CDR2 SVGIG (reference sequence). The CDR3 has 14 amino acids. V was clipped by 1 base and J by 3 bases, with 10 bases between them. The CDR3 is CAWSALTTNQPQHF. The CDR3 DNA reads TGTGCCTGGAGTGCCCTGACAACCAATCAGCCCCAGCATTTT.

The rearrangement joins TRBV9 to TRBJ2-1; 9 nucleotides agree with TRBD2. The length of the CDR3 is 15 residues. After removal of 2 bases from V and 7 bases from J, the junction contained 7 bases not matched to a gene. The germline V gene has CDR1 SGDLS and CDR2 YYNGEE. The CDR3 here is CASSVTSGFGNEQFF. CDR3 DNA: TGTGCCAGCAGCGTGACTAGCGGTTTCGGGAATGAGCAGTTCTTC.

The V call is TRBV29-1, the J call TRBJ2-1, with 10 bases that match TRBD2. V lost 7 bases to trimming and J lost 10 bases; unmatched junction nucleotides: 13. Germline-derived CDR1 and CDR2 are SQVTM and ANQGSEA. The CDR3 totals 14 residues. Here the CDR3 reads CSAQGLAGVREQFF. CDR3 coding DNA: TGCAGCGCCCAGGGTCTAGCGGGAGTGAGGGAGCAGTTCTTC.

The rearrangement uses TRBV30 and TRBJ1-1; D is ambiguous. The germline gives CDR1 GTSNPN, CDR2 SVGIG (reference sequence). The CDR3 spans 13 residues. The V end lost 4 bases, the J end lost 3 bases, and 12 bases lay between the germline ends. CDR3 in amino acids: CAWNLRGDTEAFF. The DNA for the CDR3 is TGTGCCTGGAATCTCCGAGGAGACACTGAAGCTTTCTTT.

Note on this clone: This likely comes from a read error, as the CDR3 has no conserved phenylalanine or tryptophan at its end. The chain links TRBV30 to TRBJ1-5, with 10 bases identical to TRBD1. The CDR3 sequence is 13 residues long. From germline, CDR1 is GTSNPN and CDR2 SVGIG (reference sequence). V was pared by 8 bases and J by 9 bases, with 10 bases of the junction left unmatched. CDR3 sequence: CAVQTGGNAPQHS. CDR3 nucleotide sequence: TGTGCCGTACAGACAGGGGGCAATGCGCCCCAGCATTCT.

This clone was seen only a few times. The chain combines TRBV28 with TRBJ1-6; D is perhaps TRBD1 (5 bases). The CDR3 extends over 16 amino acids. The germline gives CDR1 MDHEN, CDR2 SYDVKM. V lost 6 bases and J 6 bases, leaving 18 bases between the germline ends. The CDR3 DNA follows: TGTGCCAGCAGAGTTATCACAGGAATTCCTAATTCACCCCTCCACTTT. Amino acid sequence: CASRVITGIPNSPLHF.

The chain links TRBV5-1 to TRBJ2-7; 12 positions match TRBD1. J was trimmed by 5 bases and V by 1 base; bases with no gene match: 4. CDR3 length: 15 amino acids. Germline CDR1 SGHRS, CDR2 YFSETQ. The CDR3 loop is CASSLYGTGGNEQYF. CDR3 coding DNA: TGCGCCAGCAGCTTGTACGGGACAGGGGGCAACGAGCAGTACTTC.

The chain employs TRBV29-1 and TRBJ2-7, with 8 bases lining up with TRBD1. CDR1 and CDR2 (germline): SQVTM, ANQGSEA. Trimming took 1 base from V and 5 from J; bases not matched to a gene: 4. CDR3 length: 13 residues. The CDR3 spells CSVEGRGPHEQYF. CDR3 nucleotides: TGCAGCGTTGAAGGCAGGGGGCCCCACGAGCAGTACTTC.

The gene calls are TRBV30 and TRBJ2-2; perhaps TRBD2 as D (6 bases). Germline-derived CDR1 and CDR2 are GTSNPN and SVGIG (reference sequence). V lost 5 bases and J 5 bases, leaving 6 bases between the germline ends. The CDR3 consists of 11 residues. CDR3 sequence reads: CAWGGTGELFF. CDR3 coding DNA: TGTGCCTGGGGGGGGACCGGGGAGCTGTTTTTT.

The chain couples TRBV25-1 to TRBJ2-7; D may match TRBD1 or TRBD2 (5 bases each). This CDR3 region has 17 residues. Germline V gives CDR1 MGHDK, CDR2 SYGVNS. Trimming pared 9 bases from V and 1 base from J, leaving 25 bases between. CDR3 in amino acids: CASLGSSGTESSYEQYF. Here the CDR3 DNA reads TGTGCCAGTTTGGGGTCATCCGGGACGGAGTCATCCTACGAGCAGTACTTC.

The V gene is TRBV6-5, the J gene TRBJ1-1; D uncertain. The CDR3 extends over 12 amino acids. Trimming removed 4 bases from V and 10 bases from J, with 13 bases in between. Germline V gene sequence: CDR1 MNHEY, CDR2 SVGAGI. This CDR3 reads CASSSGGRGAFF. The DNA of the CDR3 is TGTGCCAGCAGTTCCGGTGGGCGTGGAGCTTTCTTT.

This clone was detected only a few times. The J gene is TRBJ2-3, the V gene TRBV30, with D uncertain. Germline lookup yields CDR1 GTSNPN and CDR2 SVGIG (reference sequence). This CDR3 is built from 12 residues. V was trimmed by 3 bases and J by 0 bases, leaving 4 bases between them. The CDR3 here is CAWSLSTDTQYF. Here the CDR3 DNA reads TGTGCCTGGAGCCTTAGCACAGATACGCAGTATTTT.

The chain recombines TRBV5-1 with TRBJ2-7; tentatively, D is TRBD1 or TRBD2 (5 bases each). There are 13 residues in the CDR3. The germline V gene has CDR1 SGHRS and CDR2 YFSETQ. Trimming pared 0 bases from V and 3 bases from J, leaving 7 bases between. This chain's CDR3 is CASSLERGYEQYF. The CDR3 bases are TGCGCCAGCAGCTTGGAGAGGGGCTACGAGCAGTACTTC.

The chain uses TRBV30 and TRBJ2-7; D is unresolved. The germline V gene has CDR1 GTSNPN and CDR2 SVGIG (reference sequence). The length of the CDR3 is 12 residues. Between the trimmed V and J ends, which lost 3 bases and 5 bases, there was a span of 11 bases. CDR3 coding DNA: TGTGCCTGGAGCGCCCGGATTGACGAGCAGTACTTC. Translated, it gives CAWSARIDEQYF.

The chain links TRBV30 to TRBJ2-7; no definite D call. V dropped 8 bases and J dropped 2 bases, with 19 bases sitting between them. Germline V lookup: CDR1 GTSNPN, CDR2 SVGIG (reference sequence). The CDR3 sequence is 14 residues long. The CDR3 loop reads CAGRATIPPYEQYF. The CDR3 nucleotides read TGTGCCGGCCGGGCTACGATTCCCCCCTACGAGCAGTACTTC.

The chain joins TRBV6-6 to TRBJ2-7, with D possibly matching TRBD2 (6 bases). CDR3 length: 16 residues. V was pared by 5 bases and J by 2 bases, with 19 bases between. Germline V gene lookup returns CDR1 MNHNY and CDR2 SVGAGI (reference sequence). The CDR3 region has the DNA TGTGCCAGCAGTCGGCCAGCCAGGGAGGAAACCTACGAGCAGTACTTC. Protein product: CASSRPAREETYEQYF.

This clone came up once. The CDR3 loop is CSVEDGPETQYF. The CDR3 DNA sequence: TGCAGCGTTGAAGACGGCCCTGAGACCCAGTACTTC. The chain recombines TRBV29-1 with TRBJ2-5; D is unresolved. The CDR3 runs to 12 residues. CDR1 is SQVTM, CDR2 ANQGSEA, per germline. V shed 0 bases and J shed 5 bases, with 7 bases lying between them.

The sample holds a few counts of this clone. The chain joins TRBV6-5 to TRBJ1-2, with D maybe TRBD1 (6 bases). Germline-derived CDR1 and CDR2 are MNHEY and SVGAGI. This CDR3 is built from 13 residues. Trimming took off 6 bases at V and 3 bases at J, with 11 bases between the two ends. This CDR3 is CASSWTVDYGYTF. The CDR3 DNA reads TGTGCCAGCAGCTGGACAGTGGACTATGGCTACACCTTC.